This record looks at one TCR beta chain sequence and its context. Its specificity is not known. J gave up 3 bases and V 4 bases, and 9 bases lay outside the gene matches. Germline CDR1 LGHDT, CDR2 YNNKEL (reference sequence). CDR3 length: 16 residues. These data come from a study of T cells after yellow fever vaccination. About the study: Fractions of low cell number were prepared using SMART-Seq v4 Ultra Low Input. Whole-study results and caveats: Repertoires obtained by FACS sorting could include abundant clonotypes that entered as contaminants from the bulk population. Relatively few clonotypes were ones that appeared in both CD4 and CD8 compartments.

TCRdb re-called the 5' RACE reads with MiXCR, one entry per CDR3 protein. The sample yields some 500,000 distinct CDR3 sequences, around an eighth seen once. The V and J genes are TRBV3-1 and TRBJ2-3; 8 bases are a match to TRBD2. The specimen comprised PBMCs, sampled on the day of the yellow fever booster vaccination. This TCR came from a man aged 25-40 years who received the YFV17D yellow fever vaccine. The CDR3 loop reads CASSLTSGGGTDTQYF. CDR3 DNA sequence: TGTGCCAGCAGCCTCACTAGCGGAGGGGGAACAGATACGCAGTATTTT.